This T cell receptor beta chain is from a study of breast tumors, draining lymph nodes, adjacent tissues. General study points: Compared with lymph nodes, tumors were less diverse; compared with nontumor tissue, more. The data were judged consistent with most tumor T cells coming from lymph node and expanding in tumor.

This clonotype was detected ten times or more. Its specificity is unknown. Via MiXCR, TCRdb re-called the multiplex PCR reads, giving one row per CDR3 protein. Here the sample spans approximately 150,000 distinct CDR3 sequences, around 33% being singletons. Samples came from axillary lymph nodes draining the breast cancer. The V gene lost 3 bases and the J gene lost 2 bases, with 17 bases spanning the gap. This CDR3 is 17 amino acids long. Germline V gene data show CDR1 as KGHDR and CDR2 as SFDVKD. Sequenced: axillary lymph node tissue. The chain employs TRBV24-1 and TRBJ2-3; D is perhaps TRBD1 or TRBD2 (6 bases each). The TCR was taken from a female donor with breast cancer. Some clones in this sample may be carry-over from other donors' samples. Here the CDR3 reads CATSDMGKGGLTDTQYF. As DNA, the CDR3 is TGTGCCACCAGTGATATGGGGAAGGGGGGTCTCACAGATACGCAGTATTTT.